These 18 T cell receptor beta chains originate from one sample sequenced in a study of blood T cell repertoires in COVID-19. TCRdb's copy holds only in-frame clones and misses some; the assay was immunoSEQ multiplex PCR. The data contain some 130,000 clones, 85% to 90% of them singletons. The source material was peripheral blood. The receptors stem from a man between 60 and 75 years old with COVID-19, enrolled during active disease.

The V call is TRBV4-3, the J call TRBJ1-4; maybe TRBD1 (6 bases). The V gene's germline CDR1 is LGHNA and CDR2 YSLEER. Deletions cut 0 bases from V and 0 bases from J, with 14 bases between. The CDR3 covers 18 residues. The CDR3 is CASSQDPRGAATNEKLFF. The CDR3 nucleotides read TGCGCCAGCAGCCAAGATCCCAGGGGAGCTGCAACTAATGAAAAACTGTTTTTT.

The chain is built from TRBV5-8 and TRBJ2-2; the match to TRBD1 covers 9 bases. Germline CDR1 is SGHTS and CDR2 is YDEGEE. J was trimmed by 4 bases and V by 6 bases; bases with no gene match: 7. This CDR3 is built from 15 residues. CDR3 nucleotide sequence: TGTGCCAGCACCCCTTCGACAGGGGGCACCGGGGAGCTGTTTTTT. Translated: CASTPSTGGTGELFF.

V gene TRBV6-4 combines with J gene TRBJ1-5; D is ambiguous. V was shortened by 0 bases and J by 0 bases, with 12 bases between the two germline ends. Germline V gene lookup returns CDR1 MRHNA and CDR2 SNTAGT. The CDR3 has 17 residues. CDR3 sequence (DNA): TGTGCCAGCAGTGACTCGGGCGAGGGATATAGCAATCAGCCCCAGCATTTT. Residues: CASSDSGEGYSNQPQHF.

This sequence joins TRBV29-1 and TRBJ2-7; D is perhaps TRBD2 (6 bases). V lost 2 bases, J lost 3 bases, and 14 bases lay in between. CDR1 and CDR2 from the germline V gene are SQVTM and ANQGSEA. The CDR3 covers 14 residues. DNA for the CDR3: TGCAGCGTTGAAACGGGGGACCAGGACTACGAGCAGTACTTC. It encodes CSVETGDQDYEQYF.

In this sample, this clone turned up a few times. This chain links TRBV6-2 or TRBV6-3 with TRBJ1-4; no definite D call. Trimming took 0 bases from V and 0 from J, leaving 14 bases between them. Germline V gene sequence: CDR1 MNHEY, CDR2 SVGEGT. The CDR3 sequence is 18 residues long. Here the CDR3 reads CASSYSRLARPTNEKLFF. In nucleotides, the CDR3 is TGTGCCAGCAGTTACTCGAGACTCGCGCGACCAACTAATGAAAAACTGTTTTTT.

This chain links TRBV5-4 with TRBJ1-2, with 7 bases matching TRBD1. CDR3 length: 13 residues. The germline CDR1 and CDR2 sequences are SGHNT and YYREEE (reference sequence). V lost 1 base to trimming and J lost 7 bases; unmatched junction nucleotides: 4. CDR3: CASSLKGAGGYTF. Here the CDR3 DNA reads TGTGCCAGCAGCTTGAAGGGGGCCGGTGGCTACACCTTC.

This chain connects TRBV27 to TRBJ2-3, with 9 bases identical to TRBD2. This CDR3 region has 16 residues. Germline CDR1 and CDR2: MNHEY and SMNVEV (reference sequence). V trimming: 5 bases; J trimming: 7 bases; junction bases outside the gene matches: 13. The CDR3: CASSPAGGGAVNTQYF. DNA for the CDR3: TGTGCCAGCAGTCCGGCGGGCGGGGGGGCCGTGAATACGCAGTATTTT.

To note about this clone: This CDR3 is missing its conserved last phenylalanine or tryptophan, likely due to a read error. Because the CDR3's place on the DNA is in doubt, the DNA is left out and the CDR3 is given as listed by TCRdb. The chain employs TRBV6-4 and TRBJ1-6. Germline V gene data show CDR1 as MRHNA and CDR2 as SNTAGT. Termini included, the CDR3 measures 13 amino acids. The chain's CDR3 is CASSGSFRIDGSG.

In its sample, this clone was seen once. The V call is TRBV10-1, the J call TRBJ2-1, with D perhaps TRBD2 (6 bases). V was cut by 3 bases and J by 8 bases, with 11 bases left in between. Per the germline V gene, CDR1 is WNHNN and CDR2 is SYGVQD (reference sequence). The CDR3 has 13 amino acids. DNA of the CDR3: TGCGCCAGCAGTGACGGGGGAGGCGATGAGCAGTTCTTC. This gives the protein CASSDGGGDEQFF.

The genes are TRBV6-5 and TRBJ2-7; maybe TRBD2 (6 bases). V was cut by 9 bases and J by 7 bases, with 19 bases left in between. CDR3 length equals 13 residues. The V gene's germline CDR1 is MNHEY and CDR2 SVGAGI. The CDR3 DNA is TGTGCCAGTGGAGGGGTAGGGTTTTGGGAGCAGTACTTC. Translation gives CASGGVGFWEQYF.

The V call is TRBV7-9, the J call TRBJ2-5; the match to TRBD2 covers 9 bases. The CDR3 runs to 15 residues. CDR1 and CDR2 from the germline V gene are SEHNR and FQNEAQ (reference sequence). V dropped 5 bases and J dropped 5; count of bases not matched to a gene: 9. CDR3 DNA sequence: TGTGCCAGCAGCGAGGGACTAGCCAGTGCTGAGACCCAGTACTTC. Amino acids: CASSEGLASAETQYF.

Here the CDR3 reads CASSGRDFTGELFF. The CDR3 DNA is TGTGCCAGCAGCGGGCGGGACTTCACCGGGGAGCTGTTTTTT. The chain joins TRBV7-9 to TRBJ2-2; weak D call: TRBD2 (6 bases). The CDR3 is 14 residues long. V shed 5 bases and J shed 4 bases, with 11 bases lying between them. CDR1 is SEHNR and CDR2 is FQNEAQ in the germline V gene (reference sequence).

The gene calls are TRBV9 and TRBJ1-6; 8 bases agree with TRBD1. With 0 bases clipped from V and 9 bases from J, the junction kept 8 bases outside the gene matches. CDR1 is SGDLS, CDR2 YYNGEE, per germline. The length of the CDR3 is 16 residues. The CDR3 loop reads CASSVEGRGHGSPLHF. CDR3 in DNA: TGTGCCAGCAGCGTAGAGGGCAGGGGGCACGGTTCACCCCTCCACTTT.

The chain joins TRBV24-1 to TRBJ1-1; D remains unclear. Deletions cut 4 bases from V and 7 bases from J, with 12 bases between. This CDR3 is 13 amino acids long. Germline V gives CDR1 KGHDR, CDR2 SFDVKD. The CDR3: CATSDLDGDEAFF. The DNA of the CDR3 is TGTGCCACCAGTGACCTGGACGGGGATGAAGCTTTCTTT.

In this sample, this clone turned up once. This chain links TRBV5-1 with TRBJ2-3, with 9 bases identical to TRBD2. The CDR3 spans 16 residues. Germline-derived CDR1 and CDR2 are SGHRS and YFSETQ. Unmatched junction bases numbered 6, after V lost 4 bases and J lost 0 bases. The CDR3 DNA sequence: TGCGCCAGCAGCCCCAGCGGGGGGATCAGCACAGATACGCAGTATTTT. Amino acids: CASSPSGGISTDTQYF.

The rearrangement uses TRBV7-9 and TRBJ1-2; unclear D gene. CDR3 size: 15 residues. The germline V gene has CDR1 SEHNR and CDR2 FQNEAQ (reference sequence). Trimming took 0 bases from V and 0 from J, leaving 8 bases between them. CDR3 in amino acids: CASSLAGRANYGYTF. Written as DNA, the CDR3 is TGTGCCAGCAGCTTAGCGGGCCGAGCTAACTATGGCTACACCTTC.

The CDR3 sequence is CATSRGIRTANNEKLFF. DNA for the CDR3: TGTGCCACCAGCAGAGGTATCAGGACAGCGAATAATGAAAAACTGTTTTTT. The V and J genes are TRBV15 and TRBJ1-4, with TRBD1 as a possible D gene (6 bases). V lost 1 base and J lost 4, with 16 bases in between. Germline CDR1 is LNHNV and CDR2 is YYDKDF (reference sequence). This CDR3 has 17 amino acids.

The J gene is TRBJ2-5, the V gene TRBV5-5; 13 bases are a match to TRBD2. The CDR3 spans 16 residues. Germline loops: CDR1 SGHKS, CDR2 YYEKEE (reference sequence). Germline trimming cut 1 base from V and 1 base from J; bases unmatched to any gene: 1. DNA of the CDR3: TGTGCCAGCAGCTTGAGGACTAGCGGGGGCCAAGAGACCCAGTACTTC. Translation gives CASSLRTSGGQETQYF.